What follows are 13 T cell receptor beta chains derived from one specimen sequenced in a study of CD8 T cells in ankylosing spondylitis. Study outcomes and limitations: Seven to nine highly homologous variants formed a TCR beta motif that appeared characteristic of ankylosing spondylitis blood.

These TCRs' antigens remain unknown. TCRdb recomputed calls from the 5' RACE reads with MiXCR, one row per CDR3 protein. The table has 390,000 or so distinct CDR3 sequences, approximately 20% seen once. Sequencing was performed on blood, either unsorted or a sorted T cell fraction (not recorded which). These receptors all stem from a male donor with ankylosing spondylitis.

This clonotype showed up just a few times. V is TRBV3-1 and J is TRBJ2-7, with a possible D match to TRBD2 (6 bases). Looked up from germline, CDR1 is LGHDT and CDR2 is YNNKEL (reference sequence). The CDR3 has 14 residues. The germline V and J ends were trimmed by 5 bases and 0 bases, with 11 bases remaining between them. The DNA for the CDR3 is TGTGCCAGCAGCGGGACTGGGAGCTCCTACGAGCAGTACTTC. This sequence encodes CASSGTGSSYEQYF.

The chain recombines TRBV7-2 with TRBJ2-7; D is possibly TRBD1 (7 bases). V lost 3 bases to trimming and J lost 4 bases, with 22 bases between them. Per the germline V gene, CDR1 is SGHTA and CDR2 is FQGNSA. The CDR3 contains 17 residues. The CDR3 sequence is CASSFPQGGVRLYEQYF. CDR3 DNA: TGTGCCAGCAGCTTCCCCCAGGGGGGAGTTCGTTTATACGAGCAGTACTTC.

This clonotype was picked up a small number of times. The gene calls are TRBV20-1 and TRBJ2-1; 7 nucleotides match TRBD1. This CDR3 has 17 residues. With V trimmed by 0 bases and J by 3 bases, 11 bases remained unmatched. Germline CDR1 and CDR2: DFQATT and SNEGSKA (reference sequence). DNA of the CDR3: TGCAGTGCTAGAGAGTCGGGACAGATAAATTTCTACAATGAGCAGTTCTTC. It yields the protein CSARESGQINFYNEQFF.

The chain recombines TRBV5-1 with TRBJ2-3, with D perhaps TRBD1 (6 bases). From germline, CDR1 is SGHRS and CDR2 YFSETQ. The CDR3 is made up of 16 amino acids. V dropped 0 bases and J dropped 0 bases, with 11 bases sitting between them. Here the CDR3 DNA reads TGCGCCAGCAGCTTGGGAAGGACAGCTAGCACAGATACGCAGTATTTT. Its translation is CASSLGRTASTDTQYF.

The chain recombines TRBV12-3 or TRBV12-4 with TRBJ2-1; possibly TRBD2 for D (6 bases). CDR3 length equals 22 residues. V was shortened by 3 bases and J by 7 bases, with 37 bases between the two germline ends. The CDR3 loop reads CASSLRKGDWGPGGGNPNEQFF. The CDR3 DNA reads TGTGCCAGCAGTTTGAGAAAGGGTGATTGGGGTCCCGGAGGCGGGAACCCTAATGAGCAGTTCTTC.

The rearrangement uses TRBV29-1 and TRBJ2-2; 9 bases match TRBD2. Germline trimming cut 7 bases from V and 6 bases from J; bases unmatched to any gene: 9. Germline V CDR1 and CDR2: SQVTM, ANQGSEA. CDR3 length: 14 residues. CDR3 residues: CSASLGGRAGELFF. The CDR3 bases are TGCAGCGCATCCCTCGGCGGGAGGGCCGGGGAGCTGTTTTTT.

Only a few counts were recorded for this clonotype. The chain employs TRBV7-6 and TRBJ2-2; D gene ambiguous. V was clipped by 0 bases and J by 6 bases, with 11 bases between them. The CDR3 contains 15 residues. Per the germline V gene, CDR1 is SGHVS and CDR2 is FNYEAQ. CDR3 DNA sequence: TGTGCCAGCAGCTTAGCGCGGTCGAGATCCGGGGAGCTGTTTTTT. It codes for CASSLARSRSGELFF.

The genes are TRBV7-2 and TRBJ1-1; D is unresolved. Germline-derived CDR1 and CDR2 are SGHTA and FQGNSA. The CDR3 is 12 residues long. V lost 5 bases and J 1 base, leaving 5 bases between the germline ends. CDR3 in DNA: TGTGCCAGCAGCCGGACGAACACTGAAGCTTTCTTT. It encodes CASSRTNTEAFF.

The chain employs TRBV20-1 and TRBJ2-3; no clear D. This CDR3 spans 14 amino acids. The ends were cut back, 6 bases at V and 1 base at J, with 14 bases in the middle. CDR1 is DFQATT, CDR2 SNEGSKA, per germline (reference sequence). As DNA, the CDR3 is TGCAGTGCAGAGACCGGACGCGGCACAGATACGCAGTATTTT. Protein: CSAETGRGTDTQYF.

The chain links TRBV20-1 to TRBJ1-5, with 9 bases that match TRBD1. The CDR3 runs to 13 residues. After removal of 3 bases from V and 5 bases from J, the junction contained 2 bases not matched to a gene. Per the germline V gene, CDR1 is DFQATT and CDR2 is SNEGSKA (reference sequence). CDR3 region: CSARTGGDQPQHF. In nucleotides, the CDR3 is TGCAGTGCTAGGACAGGGGGAGATCAGCCCCAGCATTTT.

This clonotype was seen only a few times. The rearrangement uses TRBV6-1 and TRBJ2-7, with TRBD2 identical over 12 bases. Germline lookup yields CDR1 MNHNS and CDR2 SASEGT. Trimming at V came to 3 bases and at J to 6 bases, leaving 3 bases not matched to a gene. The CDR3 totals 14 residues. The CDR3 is CASSETSGRGEQYF. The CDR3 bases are TGTGCCAGCAGTGAGACTAGCGGGAGAGGCGAGCAGTACTTC.

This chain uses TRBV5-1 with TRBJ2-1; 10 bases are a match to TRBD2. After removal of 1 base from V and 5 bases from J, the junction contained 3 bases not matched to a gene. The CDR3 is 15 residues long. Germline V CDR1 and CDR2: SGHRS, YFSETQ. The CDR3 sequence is CASSLKLAGNNEQFF. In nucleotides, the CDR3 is TGCGCCAGCAGCTTGAAACTAGCGGGGAACAATGAGCAGTTCTTC. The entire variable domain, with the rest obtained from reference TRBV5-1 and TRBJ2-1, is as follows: KAGVTQTPRYLIKTRGQQVTLSCSPISGHRSVSWYQQTPGQGLQFLFEYFSETQRNKGNFPGRFSGRQFSNSRSEMNVSTLELGDSALYLCASSLKLAGNNEQFFGPGTRLTVL.

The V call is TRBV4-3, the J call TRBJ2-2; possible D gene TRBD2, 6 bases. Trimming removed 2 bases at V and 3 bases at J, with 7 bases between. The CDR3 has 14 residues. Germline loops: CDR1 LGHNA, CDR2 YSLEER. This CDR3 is CASSQTSYTGELFF. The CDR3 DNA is TGCGCCAGCAGCCAAACTAGCTACACCGGGGAGCTGTTTTTT.